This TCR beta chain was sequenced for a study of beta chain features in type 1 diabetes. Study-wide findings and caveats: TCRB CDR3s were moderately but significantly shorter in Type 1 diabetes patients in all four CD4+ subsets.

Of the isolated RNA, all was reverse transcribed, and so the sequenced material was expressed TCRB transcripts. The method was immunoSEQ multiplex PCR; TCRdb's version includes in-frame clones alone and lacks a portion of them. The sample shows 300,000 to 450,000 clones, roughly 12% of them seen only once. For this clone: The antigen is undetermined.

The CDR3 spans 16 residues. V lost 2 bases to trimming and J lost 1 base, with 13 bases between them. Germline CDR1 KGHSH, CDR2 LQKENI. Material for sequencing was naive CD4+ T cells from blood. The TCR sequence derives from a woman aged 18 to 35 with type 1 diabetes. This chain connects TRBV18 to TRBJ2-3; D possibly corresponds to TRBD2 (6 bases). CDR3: CASSPRDFGGTDTQYF. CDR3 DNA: TGTGCCAGCTCACCAAGGGACTTCGGGGGCACAGATACGCAGTATTTT.